These 4 T cell receptor beta chains came from one sample sequenced in a study of T cells in Graves' hyperthyroidism and ophthalmopathy. Template material for amplifying TCR beta CDR3 regions consisted of RNA transcripts. With the HTBI primer set, the TCR CDR3 went through a first round of RT-PCR. TCRdb reprocessed the multiplex PCR reads with MiXCR, giving one entry per CDR3 protein. The table lists approximately 740,000 distinct CDR3 sequences, 14% of them singletons. Sequences were obtained from blood. Every receptor here comes from a woman aged 18-30 years with Graves' hyperthyroidism.

Ten or more counts support this clonotype. The gene calls are TRBV27 and TRBJ2-2, with D maybe TRBD2 (6 bases). There are 14 residues in the CDR3. V was cut by 6 bases and J by 4 bases, with 12 bases left in between. The germline V gene has CDR1 MNHEY and CDR2 SMNVEV (reference sequence). The DNA of the CDR3 is TGTGCCAGCAGCTGGGGGGAAGGCACCGGGGAGCTGTTTTTT. It is translated as CASSWGEGTGELFF.

This clonotype was seen ten or more times. The V call is TRBV20-1, the J call TRBJ1-2, with unresolved D. The CDR3 extends over 12 amino acids. CDR1 is DFQATT, CDR2 SNEGSKA, per germline (reference sequence). Deletions cut 4 bases from V and 7 bases from J, with 13 bases between. The chain's CDR3 is CSATRTAPGYTF. The CDR3, as DNA: TGCAGTGCTACAAGGACCGCACCTGGCTACACCTTC.

Points on this clonotype: This is likely a read error, given that the CDR3 carries no conserved phenylalanine or tryptophan at its end. This rearrangement joins TRBV9 to TRBJ1-1; D not certain. CDR1 and CDR2 from the germline V gene are SGDLS and YYNGEE. CDR3 length: 14 residues. Trimming stripped 0 bases from V and 0 bases from J, with 6 bases between. CDR3 loop: CASSVGAVNTEAFL. In DNA form, the CDR3 reads TGTGCCAGCAGCGTAGGTGCCGTGAACACTGAAGCTTTCTTA.

This clonotype was counted at least ten times. The V gene is TRBV7-8, the J gene TRBJ2-7, with D possibly being TRBD2 (6 bases). The length of the CDR3 is 16 residues. CDR1 is SGHVS and CDR2 is FQNEAQ in the germline V gene. V was clipped by 0 bases and J by 4 bases, with 16 bases between them. The DNA for the CDR3 is TGTGCCAGCAGCTTAGCGCGGGAAATAGCCTCGTACGAGCAGTACTTC. Encoded protein: CASSLAREIASYEQYF.